This T cell receptor (beta chain) was sequenced for a study of blood T cell repertoires in COVID-19. About the research overall: The analysed material was cDNA or gDNA that came from T cells, B-cell-depleted T cells, or PBMCs.

In the study's own analysis: Estimation of nucleated cell counts relied on the amplification of reference gene primers. Here immunoSEQ multiplex PCR was the method, and the copy in TCRdb shows in-frame clones only, minus some. Clonal size and the V and J genes are those of that table, whereas D and trimming came from the DNA. This table has 75,000 or so clones, approximately 80% appearing once. Germline lookup yields CDR1 LGHDT and CDR2 YNNKEL (reference sequence). CDR3 length equals 16 residues. The V gene lost 0 bases and the J gene lost 7 bases, with 18 bases spanning the gap. V gene TRBV3-1 (or the pseudogene TRBV3-2) combines with J gene TRBJ1-2; D is uncertain. The sequence came from a man in his 60s with active or convalescent COVID-19. Source material: peripheral blood. This chain's CDR3 is CASSQDSSPRSGGYTF. As DNA, the CDR3 is TGTGCCAGCAGCCAAGATTCGAGCCCTCGCTCCGGTGGCTACACCTTC.